The sequence of this T cell receptor beta chain was determined in a study of cytomegalovirus exposure and HLA in healthy donors. Across the study: The platform used for the 120 validation repertoires matched that of the approximately 670 first-cohort repertoires, a later analysis reported.

Overall study findings and caveats: The tendency of first-cohort TCR clusters to co-occur in the 120 validation repertoires was identified by a subsequent analysis.

Between the trimmed V and J ends, which lost 3 bases and 2 bases, there was a span of 13 bases. The CDR3 totals 15 residues. Germline V lookup: CDR1 SGHAT, CDR2 FQNNGV. In this sample, this clone turned up once. Its antigen is unknown. Here immunoSEQ multiplex PCR was the method, and the copy in TCRdb shows in-frame clones only, minus some. The repertoire holds 110,000 to 150,000 clones, with just over 90% as singletons. Sequencing was performed on PBMCs. The source is a young man in good health and CMV-seronegative. This chain uses TRBV11-2 with TRBJ1-1; a weak D match, TRBD1 (6 bases). The DNA for the CDR3 is TGTGCCAGCAGCTTCGGGCAGGGGATAAACACTGAAGCTTTCTTT. It translates to CASSFGQGINTEAFF.